This entry lists 6 T cell receptor beta chains sequenced from one sample in a study of blood T cell repertoires in COVID-19. TCRdb keeps only in-frame clones here, not all; method: immunoSEQ multiplex PCR. The data hold approximately 300,000 clones, with about 93% observed a single time. Sequenced sample: peripheral blood. The receptor source for this set is a woman in her twenties or thirties with COVID-19, enrolled during active disease.

The rearrangement joins TRBV7-9 to TRBJ2-7; 9 bases are shared with TRBD1. CDR1 and CDR2 (germline): SEHNR, FQNEAQ (reference sequence). Trimming removed 7 bases from V and 3 bases from J; junction bases left unmatched: 4. CDR3 length: 13 residues. As DNA, the CDR3 is TGTGCCAGCACGGACAGGGGCTACTACGAGCAGTACTTC. It is translated as CASTDRGYYEQYF.

V is TRBV25-1 and J is TRBJ2-5, with TRBD1 matching 7 bases. Per the germline V gene, CDR1 is MGHDK and CDR2 is SYGVNS. There are 13 residues in the CDR3. V lost 1 base, J lost 5 bases, and 1 base stayed unmatched. CDR3 nucleotide sequence: TGTGCCAGCAGTGAATCCAGGGGGGAGACCCAGTACTTC. It encodes CASSESRGETQYF.

This clone has more than one count but fewer than ten. The chain links TRBV5-4 to TRBJ1-2; weak D call: TRBD1 (6 bases). The ends were cut back, 0 bases at V and 7 bases at J, with 19 bases in the middle. The V gene's germline CDR1 is SGHNT and CDR2 YYREEE (reference sequence). The CDR3 has 16 residues. CDR3 protein: CASSLAGDLSLAGYTF. Here the CDR3 DNA reads TGTGCCAGCAGCTTGGCAGGGGATTTGTCTCTTGCTGGCTACACCTTC. Drawing the rest from reference TRBV5-4 and TRBJ1-2, the complete variable domain is ETGVTQSPTHLIKTRGQQVTLRCSSQSGHNTVSWYQQALGQGPQFIFQYYREEENGRGNFPPRFSGLQFPNYSSELNVNALELDDSALYLCASSLAGDLSLAGYTFGSGTRLTVV.

The chain links TRBV6-5 to TRBJ1-2; perhaps TRBD1 as D (6 bases). V dropped 0 bases and J dropped 1 base, with 9 bases sitting between them. This CDR3 region has 15 residues. Germline lookup yields CDR1 MNHEY and CDR2 SVGAGI. CDR3 sequence reads: CASSYSRTVNYGYTF. Written as DNA, the CDR3 is TGTGCCAGCAGTTACTCGAGGACAGTTAACTATGGCTACACCTTC.

This chain joins TRBV4-3 and TRBJ1-1; D gene ambiguous. This CDR3 has 13 residues. The germline gives CDR1 LGHNA, CDR2 YSLEER. Trimming took off 0 bases at V and 8 bases at J, with 10 bases between the two ends. CDR3 in DNA: TGCGCCAGCAGCCAAGATAGGCGGATAGAAGCTTTCTTT. Protein sequence: CASSQDRRIEAFF.

This clone was observed at least ten times. The rearrangement joins TRBV4-2 to TRBJ2-7; no clear D gene. This CDR3 region has 13 residues. Germline-derived CDR1 and CDR2 are LGHNA and YNFKEQ. Deletions cut 4 bases from V and 5 bases from J, with 12 bases between. The CDR3 region is CASSPVWLHEQYF. DNA of the CDR3: TGTGCCAGCAGCCCCGTGTGGCTCCACGAGCAGTACTTC.